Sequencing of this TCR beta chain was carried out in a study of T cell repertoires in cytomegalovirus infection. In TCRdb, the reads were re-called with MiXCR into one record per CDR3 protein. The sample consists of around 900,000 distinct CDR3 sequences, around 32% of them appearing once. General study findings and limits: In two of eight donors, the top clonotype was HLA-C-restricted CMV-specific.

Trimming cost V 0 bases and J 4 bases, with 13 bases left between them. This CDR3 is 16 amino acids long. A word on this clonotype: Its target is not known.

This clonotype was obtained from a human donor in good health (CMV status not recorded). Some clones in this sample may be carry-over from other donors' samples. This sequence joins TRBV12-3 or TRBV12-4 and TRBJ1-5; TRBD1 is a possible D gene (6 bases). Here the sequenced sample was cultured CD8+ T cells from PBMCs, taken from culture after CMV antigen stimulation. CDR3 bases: TGTGCCAGCAGTTTAGCGCCGACAGGTAGGAATCAGCCCCAGCATTTT. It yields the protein CASSLAPTGRNQPQHF.